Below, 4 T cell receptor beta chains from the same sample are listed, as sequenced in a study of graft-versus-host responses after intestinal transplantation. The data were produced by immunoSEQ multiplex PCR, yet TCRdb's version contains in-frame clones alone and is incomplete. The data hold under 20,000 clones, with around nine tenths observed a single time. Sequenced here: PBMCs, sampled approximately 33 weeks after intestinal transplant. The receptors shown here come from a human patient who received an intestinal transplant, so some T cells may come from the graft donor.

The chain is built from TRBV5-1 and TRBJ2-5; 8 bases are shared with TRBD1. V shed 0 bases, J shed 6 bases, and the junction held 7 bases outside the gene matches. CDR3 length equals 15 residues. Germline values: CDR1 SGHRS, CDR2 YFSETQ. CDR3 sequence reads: CASSLEAGGEKTQYF. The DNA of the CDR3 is TGCGCCAGCAGCTTGGAGGCAGGGGGCGAAAAGACCCAGTACTTC.

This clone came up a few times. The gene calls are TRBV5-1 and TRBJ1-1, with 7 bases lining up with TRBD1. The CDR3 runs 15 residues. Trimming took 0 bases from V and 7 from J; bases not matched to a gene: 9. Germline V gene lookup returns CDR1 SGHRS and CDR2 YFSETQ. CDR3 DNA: TGCGCCAGCAGCTTGGGGGGGACAGCGAATGGTGAAGCTTTCTTT. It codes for CASSLGGTANGEAFF.

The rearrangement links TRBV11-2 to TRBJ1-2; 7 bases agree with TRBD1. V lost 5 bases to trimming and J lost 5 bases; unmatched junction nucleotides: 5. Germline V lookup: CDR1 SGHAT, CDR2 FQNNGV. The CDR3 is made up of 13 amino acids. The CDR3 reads CASSPGQDYGYTF. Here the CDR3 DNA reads TGTGCCAGCAGCCCAGGACAGGATTATGGCTACACCTTC. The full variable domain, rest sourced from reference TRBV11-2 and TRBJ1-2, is EAGVAQSPRYKIIEKRQSVAFWCNPISGHATLYWYQQILGQGPKLLIQFQNNGVVDDSQLPKDRFSAERLKGVDSTLKIQPAKLEDSAVYLCASSPGQDYGYTFGSGTRLTVV.

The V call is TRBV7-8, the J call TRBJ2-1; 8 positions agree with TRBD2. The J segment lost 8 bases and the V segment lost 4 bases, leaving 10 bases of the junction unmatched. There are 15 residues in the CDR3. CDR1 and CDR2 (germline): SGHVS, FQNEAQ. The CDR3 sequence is CASSSRTSPRDEQFF. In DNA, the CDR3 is TGTGCCAGCAGCTCCCGGACTAGCCCTAGGGATGAGCAGTTCTTC.